The rows below give T cell receptor beta chains drawn from one sample of a study of T-cell reconstitution after alpha-beta-depleted transplantation in children. TCRdb fed the PCR reads into MiXCR, producing one record per CDR3 protein. Of about 70,000 distinct CDR3 sequences in the sample, 11% were seen once. This specimen was PBMCs, taken before TCRalphabeta/CD19-depleted stem cell transplant. The receptor set was obtained from a boy younger than 18 with acute myeloid leukemia, due to receive a stem cell transplant. Each CDR3 is given with its conserved first and last residue. The D gene is left open where the match is weak. Where a row states a size, it is once, few, many or the class of an expanded clone; other rows omit it.

cdr3_length j_call clone_size v_call d_call cdr3_aa cdr3_nt
14 TRBJ2-1 few TRBV27 . CASIRKGYDNEQFF TGTGCCAGCATCCGCAAAGGTTACGACAATGAGCAGTTCTTC
14 TRBJ2-3 many TRBV10-2 TRBD1 CASTRDRDPDTQYF TGCGCCAGCACCAGGGACAGGGACCCTGATACGCAGTATTTT
14 TRBJ2-1 many TRBV29-1 TRBD2 CSVPLAGAPGEQFF TGCAGCGTGCCACTAGCGGGAGCCCCGGGTGAGCAGTTCTTC
14 TRBJ2-7 . TRBV28 . CASSFQNHRGEQYF TGTGCCAGCAGTTTTCAGAATCACCGGGGCGAGCAGTACTTC
13 TRBJ1-6 many TRBV20-1 . CSARGHRDTPLHF TGCAGTGCACGGGGGCACAGGGACACACCCCTCCACTTT
15 TRBJ1-1 . TRBV4-3 . CASSGGGGQDTEAFF TGCGCCAGCAGCGGAGGGGGGGGGCAGGACACTGAAGCTTTCTTT
15 TRBJ2-1 many TRBV4-2 . CASSQDRNSYNEQFF TGTGCCAGCAGCCAAGATCGTAACTCCTACAATGAGCAGTTCTTC
14 TRBJ2-2 many TRBV7-2 . CASSGWTRAGELFF TGTGCCAGCAGCGGATGGACCCGAGCCGGGGAGCTGTTTTTT
13 TRBJ2-3 many TRBV29-1 TRBD1 CSVGTGITDTQYF TGCAGCGTTGGGACAGGGATCACAGATACGCAGTATTTT
13 TRBJ2-5 many TRBV7-8 TRBD2 CASSYKGGETQYF TGTGCCAGCAGCTATAAGGGAGGGGAGACCCAGTACTTC
14 TRBJ1-5 . TRBV7-2 . CASSLWDSNQPQHF TGTGCCAGCAGCTTGTGGGATAGCAATCAGCCCCAGCATTTT
14 TRBJ1-5 many TRBV5-6 . CASSTGTYDQPQHF TGTGCCAGCAGCACCGGGACTTACGATCAGCCCCAGCATTTT
14 TRBJ2-3 . TRBV29-1 TRBD2 CSVSSGRALDTQYF TGCAGCGTATCTAGCGGGAGGGCCCTGGATACGCAGTATTTT
14 TRBJ1-2 . TRBV7-2 TRBD1 CATARDSTLYGYTF TGTGCCACCGCGCGGGACAGCACTCTATATGGCTACACCTTC
16 TRBJ1-3 many TRBV20-1 . CSARDKARWAGNTIYF TGCAGTGCTAGAGATAAGGCAAGGTGGGCTGGAAACACCATATATTTT
15 TRBJ2-7 many TRBV3-1 TRBD1 CASSQTGGILHEQYF TGTGCCAGCAGCCAAACAGGGGGCATTCTCCACGAGCAGTACTTC
16 TRBJ1-2 many TRBV14 TRBD1 CASSRWDSLSHYGYTF TGTGCCAGCAGCCGCTGGGACAGCCTCTCCCACTATGGCTACACCTTC
15 TRBJ1-2 . TRBV7-9 . CASSLGAGDGDGYTF TGTGCCAGCAGCTTAGGTGCAGGGGATGGCGATGGCTACACCTTC
14 TRBJ2-3 many TRBV7-2 . CASSLVVSTDTQYF TGTGCCAGCAGCTTAGTGGTTAGCACAGATACGCAGTATTTT
16 TRBJ2-4 many TRBV12-3/TRBV12-4 . CASSLGQFLAKNIQYF TGTGCCAGCAGTTTAGGACAGTTTCTAGCCAAAAACATTCAGTACTTC
15 TRBJ2-5 many TRBV4-1 . CASSQGRTAQETQYF TGCGCCAGCAGCCAAGGCAGGACGGCACAAGAGACCCAGTACTTC
17 TRBJ1-2 . TRBV5-1 . CASSPYPATDQLYGYTF TGCGCCAGCAGCCCCTACCCAGCCACAGATCAGCTTTATGGCTACACCTTC
13 TRBJ1-6 many TRBV10-3 TRBD1 CAIKGTGGSPLHF TGTGCCATCAAGGGGACAGGAGGCTCACCCCTCCACTTT
12 TRBJ2-1 . TRBV24-1 TRBD1 CATSVPGQGRFF TGTGCCACCAGCGTACCGGGACAGGGGAGGTTCTTC
13 TRBJ1-6 many TRBV4-3 . CASSQEPGGSLHF TGCGCCAGCAGCCAAGAGCCCGGAGGTTCCCTCCACTTT
13 TRBJ2-5 many TRBV2 . CASCEGLQETQYF TGTGCCAGCTGCGAGGGGCTACAAGAGACCCAGTACTTC
17 TRBJ2-1 . TRBV7-2 . CASSLASTLRSYNEQFF TGTGCCAGCAGCTTAGCTTCTACACTGAGGTCCTACAATGAGCAGTTCTTC
13 TRBJ1-6 many TRBV20-1 TRBD1 CSAPGQGASPLHF TGCAGTGCACCGGGACAGGGGGCTTCCCCCCTCCACTTT
16 TRBJ2-3 many TRBV5-1 . CASSLNRDFTTDTQYF TGCGCCAGCAGCTTAAACCGGGACTTTACCACAGATACGCAGTATTTT
14 TRBJ2-7 medium-sized TRBV9 . CASSVDGGADEQYF TGTGCCAGCAGCGTAGACGGGGGAGCGGACGAGCAGTACTTC
14 TRBJ2-5 many TRBV28 . CASSSPDAEETQYF TGTGCCAGCAGTTCGCCGGATGCAGAAGAGACCCAGTACTTC
14 TRBJ1-2 many TRBV7-8 TRBD1 CASSQGAKDYGYTF TGTGCCAGCAGCCAGGGGGCGAAAGACTATGGCTACACCTTC
13 TRBJ1-2 many TRBV12-3/TRBV12-4 . CASSQSPPAGYTF TGTGCCAGCAGCCAAAGCCCCCCAGCAGGCTACACCTTC
16 TRBJ2-3 many TRBV28 TRBD2 CASSLLLGGGTDTQYF TGTGCCAGCAGTTTATTGTTGGGGGGGGGAACAGATACGCAGTATTTT
16 TRBJ2-6 . TRBV10-1 . CASSESLGSGANVLTF TGCGCCAGCAGTGAGTCGTTGGGCTCTGGGGCCAACGTCCTGACTTTC
19 TRBJ2-2 many TRBV7-3 TRBD2 CASSPTNLAGIANTGELFF TGTGCCAGCAGCCCCACCAATCTAGCGGGAATTGCGAACACCGGGGAGCTGTTTTTT
15 TRBJ1-1 many TRBV5-1 . CASSLKAGSSAEAFF TGCGCCAGCAGCTTGAAGGCAGGTAGTAGTGCTGAAGCTTTCTTT